What follows are 5 T cell receptor beta chains derived from one specimen sequenced in a study of cytomegalovirus exposure and HLA in healthy donors (dated 2017 in TCRdb). The receptor library was made with the immunoSEQ multiplex PCR assay. The multiplex PCR relied on a mix of 60 forward primers for TCR Vbeta segments and 13 reverse primers for TCR Jbeta segments. TCRdb stores this immuneACCESS table with in-frame sequences only. Part of the clones is absent; in the studies checked, under half of the shortfall reflects unresolved V genes, and no reason is known for the rest. The sample profile shows more than 95,000 clones; 76% of them were found once. The ten top clones hold just under 2% of the sample. The sequencing input was PBMCs. These receptors came from a man aged 50-60 years in good health and CMV-seronegative.

The chain uses TRBV10-2 and TRBJ2-3, with D unclear. The V gene's germline CDR1 is WSHSY and CDR2 SAAADI. This CDR3 spans 13 amino acids. V lost 7 bases to trimming and J lost 2 bases, with 10 bases between them. This chain's CDR3 is CASTERNTDTQYF. CDR3 coding DNA: TGCGCCAGCACGGAGAGAAACACAGATACGCAGTATTTT.

V and J are TRBV5-6 and TRBJ1-2; TRBD1 might be the D (5 bases). V lost 2 bases to trimming and J lost 1 base, with 12 bases between them. CDR1 and CDR2 (germline): SGHDT, YYEEEE. This CDR3 has 15 amino acids. The CDR3 here is CASSLSLTVNYGYTF. In nucleotides, the CDR3 is TGTGCCAGCAGCTTATCTCTGACAGTTAACTATGGCTACACCTTC.

This clone has only one observation. This chain connects TRBV27 to TRBJ2-3; 7 nucleotides agree with TRBD2. The germline V gene encodes CDR1 MNHEY and CDR2 SMNVEV (reference sequence). This CDR3 has 12 residues. V lost 9 bases and J lost 4; bases outside the gene matches: 4. Written as DNA, the CDR3 is TGTGCCAGTGGGGGGGGAGCAGATACGCAGTATTTT. Its translation is CASGGGADTQYF.

The chain carries TRBV9 and TRBJ1-4; D possibly corresponds to TRBD1 (6 bases). This CDR3 has 15 amino acids. CDR1 is SGDLS and CDR2 is YYNGEE in the germline V gene. V was shortened by 4 bases and J by 0 bases, with 10 bases between the two germline ends. This chain's CDR3 is CASSPSGATNEKLFF. DNA for the CDR3: TGTGCCAGCAGCCCTTCAGGGGCAACTAATGAAAAACTGTTTTTT.

This clone was picked up one time. This sequence joins TRBV5-5 and TRBJ2-2; D not resolved. Germline V gene lookup returns CDR1 SGHKS and CDR2 YYEKEE (reference sequence). This CDR3 has 15 residues. Between the trimmed V and J ends, which lost 1 base and 7 bases, there was a span of 14 bases. The CDR3 loop reads CASSLWSGSGGELFF. The CDR3 bases are TGTGCCAGCAGCTTGTGGTCGGGTTCGGGCGGGGAGCTGTTTTTT.